This TCR beta chain was sequenced for a study of high-grade serous ovarian cancer treatment subgroups listed by TCRdb under 2021. A note on the overall study: A mean of roughly 15,000 reads and about 7,500 unique TCR beta rearrangements per sample was generated by sequencing. The study examined TCR beta repertoires in high-grade serous ovarian cancer patients who were grouped under a laparoscopic triage algorithm by complete gross resection or by neoadjuvant chemotherapy response. The cohort comprised approximately 30 patients: around 10 with no residual disease after primary surgery (R0), around 10 excellent NACT responders, and around 10 poor NACT responders. In total there were roughly 82 samples, since every patient provided one primary tumor sample and two metastatic tumor samples.

The tumor samples were collected prior to definitive surgery or chemotherapy. Genomic DNA extraction was performed by the MD Anderson Biospecimen Extraction Resource, and TCR sequencing was carried out by the MD Anderson Cancer Genomics Laboratory. The 100 or so tumor samples were subjected to high-throughput TCR profiling using ImmunoSEQ. On the authors' methods: Repertoire diversity metrics included richness (unique productive sequences), clonality, evenness and relatedness; Bhattacharyya coefficient assessed similarity between samples. Conclusions stayed consistent in a sensitivity analysis that left out TCRs with fewer than two reads. TCRdb limited this immuneACCESS table to in-frame rearrangements with V and J called. A share of clones is missing; checked studies link under half to unresolved V genes, and the rest is unexplained. V, J and clone size are those of that table, while D and trimming were read from the DNA. In this sample the table shows approximately 1,600 clones, approximately 70% of which occur a single time. The top ten constitute approximately 13% of the sample.

The paper as a whole reports these results and caveats: TCR clonal relatedness was found to be positively correlated with neoantigen level and, by trend, with copy number variation and mutation load derived from whole-genome sequencing. Spatial information was not captured by bulk tumor TCR sequencing, so insight into HGSC tumor complexity and diversity was limited. TCR repertoire analyses were focused on CDR3, and CDR1 and CDR2 were not analyzed. Repertoire similarity ranging from roughly 0.1 to 0.79 was observed between tumors from the same patient, whereas almost no similarity was observed between different patients.

The germline V gene yields MDHEN for CDR1 and SYDVKM for CDR2. Reading from cysteine to phenylalanine, the CDR3 counts 14 amino acids. Of the read, only the CDR3 DNA is kept; its 42 bases are in frame from base 1. Cut back by 6 bases and 1 base, the V and J ends lie 7 bases apart. About this clone itself: This clone's antigen is unknown. The sample holds no much larger clone one base away, and base qualities are not on file.

Source material: tumor tissue. This receptor was obtained from a human donor with high-grade serous ovarian cancer. This receptor chain uses TRBV28 and TRBJ2-6, with the D gene call left open. The encoded CDR3 is CASRTRSGANVLTF. The nucleotide sequence is given as TGTGCCAGCAGAACTCGATCTGGGGCCAACGTCCTGACTTTC.